This TCR beta chain was profiled in a study of T cell responses to AZD1222 COVID-19 vaccine. The overall study: Analysis merged second doses at about 4 or about 12 weeks. General study results and limits: Regions left unmutated in variants are reportedly the target of nearly half of spike-specific TCRs.

The data were produced by immunoSEQ multiplex PCR, yet TCRdb's version contains in-frame clones alone and is incomplete. The sample includes 180,000 or so clones, around 94% of them seen just once. This clone was seen just once. The antigen is not known. Trimming shortened V by 4 bases and J by 8 bases, and 14 bases separated the two germline ends. Germline V gives CDR1 GTSNPN, CDR2 SVGIG (reference sequence). This CDR3 region has 12 residues. The rearrangement uses TRBV30 and TRBJ1-1; the D is unclear. This clonotype originated in an adult in good health. The source material was peripheral blood, sampled on day 0 of AZD1222 vaccination. The CDR3: CAWNAGFREAFF. The CDR3, as DNA: TGTGCCTGGAATGCGGGCTTTCGGGAAGCTTTCTTT.